Ten or more counts support the clone carrying this TCR beta chain. Amplified material comprised TCR beta CDR3 regions derived from RNA transcripts. Amplification began with first-round RT-PCR using HTBI primers, then second-round multiplex PCR was performed. In TCRdb, the multiplex PCR reads were re-called with MiXCR into one record per CDR3 protein. The table includes about 620,000 distinct CDR3 sequences, 22% detected once. The data were obtained in a study of Graves' ophthalmopathy and Graves' hyperthyroidism. V was trimmed by 0 bases and J by 3 bases, leaving 12 bases between them. The CDR3 spans 15 residues. Germline V gene lookup returns CDR1 GTSNPN and CDR2 SVGIG (reference sequence).

The chain carries TRBV30 and TRBJ1-5; D call uncertain. Sequenced material: peripheral blood. The receptor was derived from a woman between 18 and 29 years old with stable Graves' hyperthyroidism. Some clones in this sample may be carry-over from other donors' samples. The CDR3 sequence: CAWSVLGSLNQPQHF. The CDR3 DNA is TGTGCCTGGAGTGTACTGGGGAGTCTCAATCAGCCCCAGCATTTT.